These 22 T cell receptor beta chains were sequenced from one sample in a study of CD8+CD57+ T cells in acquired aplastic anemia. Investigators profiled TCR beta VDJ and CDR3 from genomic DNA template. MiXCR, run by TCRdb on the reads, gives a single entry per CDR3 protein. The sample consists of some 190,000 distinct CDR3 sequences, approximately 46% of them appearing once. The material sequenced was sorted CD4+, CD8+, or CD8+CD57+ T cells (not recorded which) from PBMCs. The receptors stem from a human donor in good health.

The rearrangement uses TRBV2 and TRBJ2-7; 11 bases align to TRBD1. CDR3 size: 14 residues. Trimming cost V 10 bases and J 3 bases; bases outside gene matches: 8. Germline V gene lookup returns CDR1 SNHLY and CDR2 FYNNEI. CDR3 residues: CAIKRTGGRYEQYF. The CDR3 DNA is TGTGCCATCAAACGGACAGGGGGCCGCTACGAGCAGTACTTC. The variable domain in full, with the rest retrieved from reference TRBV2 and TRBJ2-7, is EPEVTQTPSHQVTQMGQEVILRCVPISNHLYFYWYRQILGQKVEFLVSFYNNEISEKSEIFDDQFSVERPDGSNFTLKIRSTKLEDSAMYFCAIKRTGGRYEQYFGPGTRLTVT.

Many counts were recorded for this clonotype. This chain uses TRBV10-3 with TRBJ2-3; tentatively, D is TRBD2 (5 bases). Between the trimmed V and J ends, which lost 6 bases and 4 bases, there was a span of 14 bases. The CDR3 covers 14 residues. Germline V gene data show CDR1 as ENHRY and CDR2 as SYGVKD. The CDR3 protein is CAISEEVRADTQYF. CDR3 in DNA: TGTGCCATCAGCGAGGAGGTCCGGGCAGATACGCAGTATTTT.

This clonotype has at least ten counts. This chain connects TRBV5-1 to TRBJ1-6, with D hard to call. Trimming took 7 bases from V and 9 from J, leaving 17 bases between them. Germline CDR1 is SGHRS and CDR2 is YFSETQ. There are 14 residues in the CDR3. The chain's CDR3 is CASGQGQSSSPLHF. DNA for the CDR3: TGCGCCAGCGGCCAAGGGCAAAGTTCTTCACCCCTCCACTTT.

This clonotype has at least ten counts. The CDR3, as DNA: TGCAGTGCTAGGGAATACGGGAGAGTGACAGATACGCAGTATTTT. Translated: CSAREYGRVTDTQYF. The chain employs TRBV20-1 and TRBJ2-3; D is possibly TRBD2 (6 bases). Trimming shortened V by 3 bases and J by 3 bases, and 16 bases separated the two germline ends. The length of the CDR3 is 15 residues. Germline lookup yields CDR1 DFQATT and CDR2 SNEGSKA (reference sequence).

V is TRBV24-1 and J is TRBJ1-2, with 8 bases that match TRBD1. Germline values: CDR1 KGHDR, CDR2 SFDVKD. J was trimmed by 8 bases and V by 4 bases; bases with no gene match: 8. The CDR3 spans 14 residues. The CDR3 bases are TGTGCCACCAGTGACCGATTGACAGGGGACGGCTACACCTTC. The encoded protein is CATSDRLTGDGYTF.

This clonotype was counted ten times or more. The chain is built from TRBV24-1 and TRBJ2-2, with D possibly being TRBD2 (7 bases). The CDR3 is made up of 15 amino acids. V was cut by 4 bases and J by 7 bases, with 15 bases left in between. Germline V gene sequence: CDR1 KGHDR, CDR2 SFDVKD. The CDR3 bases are TGTGCCACCAGTGACAGTCGGGGGGCCTACGGGGAGCTGTTTTTT. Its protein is CATSDSRGAYGELFF.

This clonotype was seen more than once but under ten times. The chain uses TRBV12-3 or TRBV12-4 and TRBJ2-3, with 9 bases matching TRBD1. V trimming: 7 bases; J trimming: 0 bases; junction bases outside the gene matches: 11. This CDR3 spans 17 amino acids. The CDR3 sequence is CASKRDRASPSTDTQYF. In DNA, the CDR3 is TGTGCCAGCAAGCGGGACAGGGCAAGCCCTAGCACAGATACGCAGTATTTT.

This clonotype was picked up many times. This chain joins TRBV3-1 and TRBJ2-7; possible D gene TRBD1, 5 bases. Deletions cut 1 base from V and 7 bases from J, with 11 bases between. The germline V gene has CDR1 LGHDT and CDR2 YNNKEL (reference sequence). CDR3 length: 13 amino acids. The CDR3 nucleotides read TGTGCCAGCAGCCAAGCGGCAGGGCGTGAGCAGTACTTC. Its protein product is CASSQAAGREQYF.

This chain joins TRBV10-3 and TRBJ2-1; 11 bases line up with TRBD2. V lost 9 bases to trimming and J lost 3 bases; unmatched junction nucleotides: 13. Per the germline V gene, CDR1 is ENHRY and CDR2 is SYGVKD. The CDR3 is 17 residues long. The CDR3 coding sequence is TGTGCCATGTCAGACCTTCCCGGGACTAGCGGCTACAATGAGCAGTTCTTC. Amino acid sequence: CAMSDLPGTSGYNEQFF.

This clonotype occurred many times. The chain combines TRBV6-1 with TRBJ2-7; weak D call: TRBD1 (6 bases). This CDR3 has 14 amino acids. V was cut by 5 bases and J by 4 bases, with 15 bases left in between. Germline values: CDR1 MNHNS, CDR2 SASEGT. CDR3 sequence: CASSPQDSRYEQYF. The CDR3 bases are TGTGCCAGCAGTCCCCAGGACAGTCGATACGAGCAGTACTTC.

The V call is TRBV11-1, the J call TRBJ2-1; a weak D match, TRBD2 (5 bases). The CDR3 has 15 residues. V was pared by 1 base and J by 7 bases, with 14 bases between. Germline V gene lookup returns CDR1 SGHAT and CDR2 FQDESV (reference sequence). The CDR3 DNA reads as TGTGCCAGCAGCTTAGGGAGCGGCAAAATGAATGAGCAGTTCTTC. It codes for CASSLGSGKMNEQFF.

The DNA for the CDR3 is TGTGCCAGCAGCTTAAGTGGGGCTTACAATGAGCAGTTCTTC. Translated: CASSLSGAYNEQFF. The genes are TRBV11-1 and TRBJ2-1; weak D call: TRBD1 (5 bases). The V gene's germline CDR1 is SGHAT and CDR2 FQDESV (reference sequence). This CDR3 is 14 amino acids long. V was clipped by 2 bases and J by 4 bases, with 9 bases between them.

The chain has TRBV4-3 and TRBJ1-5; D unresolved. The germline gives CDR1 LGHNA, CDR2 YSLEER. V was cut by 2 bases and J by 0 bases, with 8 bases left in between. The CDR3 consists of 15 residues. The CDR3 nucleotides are TGCGCCAGCAGCCAAAGTCCGGGTAGCAATCAGCCCCAGCATTTT. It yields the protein CASSQSPGSNQPQHF.

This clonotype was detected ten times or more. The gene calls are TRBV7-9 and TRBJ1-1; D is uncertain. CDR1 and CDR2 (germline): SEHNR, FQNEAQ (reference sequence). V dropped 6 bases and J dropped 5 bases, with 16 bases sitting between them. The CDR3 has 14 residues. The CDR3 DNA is TGTGCCAGCAGTCTCGGGGATCGGGATACTGAAGCTTTCTTT. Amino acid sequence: CASSLGDRDTEAFF.

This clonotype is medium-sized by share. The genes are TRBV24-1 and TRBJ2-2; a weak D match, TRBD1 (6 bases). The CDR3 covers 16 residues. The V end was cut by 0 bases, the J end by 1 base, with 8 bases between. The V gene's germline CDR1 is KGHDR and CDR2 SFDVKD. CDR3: CATSDLGDMNTGELFF. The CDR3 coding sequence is TGTGCCACCAGTGATTTGGGGGACATGAACACCGGGGAGCTGTTTTTT.

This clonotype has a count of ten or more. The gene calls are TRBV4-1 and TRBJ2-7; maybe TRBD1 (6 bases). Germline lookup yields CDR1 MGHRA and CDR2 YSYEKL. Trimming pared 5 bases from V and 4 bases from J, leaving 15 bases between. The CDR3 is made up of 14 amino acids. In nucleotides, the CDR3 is TGCGCCAGCAGCGGGACACCAGATAGGTACGAGCAGTACTTC. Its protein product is CASSGTPDRYEQYF.

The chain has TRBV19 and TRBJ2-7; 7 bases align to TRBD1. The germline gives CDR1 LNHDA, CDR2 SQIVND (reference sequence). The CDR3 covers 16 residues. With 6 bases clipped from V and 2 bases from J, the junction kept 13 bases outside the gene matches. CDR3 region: CASSSHGRDSTYEQYF. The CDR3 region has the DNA TGTGCCAGTAGCAGCCACGGCCGGGACAGCACCTACGAGCAGTACTTC.

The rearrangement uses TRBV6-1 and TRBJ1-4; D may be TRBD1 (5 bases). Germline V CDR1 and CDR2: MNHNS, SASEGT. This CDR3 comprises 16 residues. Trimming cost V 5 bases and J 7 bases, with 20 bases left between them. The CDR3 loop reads CASSRRRGSVVEKLFF. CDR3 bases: TGTGCCAGCAGTCGTCGTCGGGGGAGTGTTGTTGAAAAACTGTTTTTT.

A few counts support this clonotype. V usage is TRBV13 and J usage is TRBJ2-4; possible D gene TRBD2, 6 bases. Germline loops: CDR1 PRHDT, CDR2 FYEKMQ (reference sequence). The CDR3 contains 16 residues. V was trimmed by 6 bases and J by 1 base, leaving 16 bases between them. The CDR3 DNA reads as TGTGCCAGCAGAGAAACCGGGAGAAGTGCCAAAAACATTCAGTACTTC. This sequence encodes CASRETGRSAKNIQYF.

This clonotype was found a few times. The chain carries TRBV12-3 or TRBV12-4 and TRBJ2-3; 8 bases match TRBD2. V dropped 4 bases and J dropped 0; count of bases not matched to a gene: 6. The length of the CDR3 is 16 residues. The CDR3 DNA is TGTGCCAGCAGTTATTTAGCGGGAACTAGCACAGATACGCAGTATTTT. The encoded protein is CASSYLAGTSTDTQYF.

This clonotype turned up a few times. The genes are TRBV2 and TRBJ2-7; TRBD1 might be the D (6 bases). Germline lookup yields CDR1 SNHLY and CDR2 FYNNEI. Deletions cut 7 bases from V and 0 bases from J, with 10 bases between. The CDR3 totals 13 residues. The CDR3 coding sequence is TGTGCCAGCAATGGACAGCCCTCCTACGAGCAGTACTTC. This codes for CASNGQPSYEQYF.

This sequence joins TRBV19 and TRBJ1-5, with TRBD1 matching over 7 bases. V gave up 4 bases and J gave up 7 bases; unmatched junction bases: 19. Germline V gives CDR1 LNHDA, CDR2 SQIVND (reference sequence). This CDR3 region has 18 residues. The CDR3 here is CASSKREMTGTRWQPQHF. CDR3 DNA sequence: TGTGCCAGTAGTAAAAGAGAGATGACAGGGACGAGGTGGCAGCCCCAGCATTTT.